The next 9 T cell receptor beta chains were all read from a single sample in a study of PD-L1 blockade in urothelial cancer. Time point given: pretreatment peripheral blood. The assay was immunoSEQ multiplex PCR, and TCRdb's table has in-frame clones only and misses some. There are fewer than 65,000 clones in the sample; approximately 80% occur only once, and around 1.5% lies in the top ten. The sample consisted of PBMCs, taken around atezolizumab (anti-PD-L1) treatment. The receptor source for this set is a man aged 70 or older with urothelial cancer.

CDR3 residues: CASSPRLSPYEQYF. CDR3 DNA sequence: TGTGCCAGCTCACCACGGCTGTCCCCTTACGAGCAGTACTTC. This sequence joins TRBV18 and TRBJ2-7; D not certain. The ends were cut back, 1 base at V and 4 bases at J, with 11 bases in the middle. The CDR3 length is 14 residues. Germline V gene data show CDR1 as KGHSH and CDR2 as LQKENI.

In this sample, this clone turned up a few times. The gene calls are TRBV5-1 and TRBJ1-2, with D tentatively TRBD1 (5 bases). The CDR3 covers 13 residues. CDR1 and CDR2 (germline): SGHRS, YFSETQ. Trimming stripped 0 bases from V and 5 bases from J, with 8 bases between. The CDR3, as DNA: TGCGCCAGCAGCTTGGAAGGGGATTATGGCTACACCTTC. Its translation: CASSLEGDYGYTF.

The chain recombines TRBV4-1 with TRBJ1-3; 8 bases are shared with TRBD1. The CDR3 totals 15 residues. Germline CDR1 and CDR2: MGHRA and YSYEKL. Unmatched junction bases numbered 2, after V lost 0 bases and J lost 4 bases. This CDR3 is CASSQDGDRGNTIYF. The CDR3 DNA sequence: TGCGCCAGCAGCCAAGATGGGGACAGGGGAAACACCATATATTTT.

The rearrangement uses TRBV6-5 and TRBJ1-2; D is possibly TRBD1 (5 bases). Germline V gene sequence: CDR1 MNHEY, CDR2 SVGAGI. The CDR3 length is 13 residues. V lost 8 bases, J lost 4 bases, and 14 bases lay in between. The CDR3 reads CASGQGWSYGYTF. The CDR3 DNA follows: TGTGCCAGCGGGCAGGGCTGGAGCTATGGCTACACCTTC.

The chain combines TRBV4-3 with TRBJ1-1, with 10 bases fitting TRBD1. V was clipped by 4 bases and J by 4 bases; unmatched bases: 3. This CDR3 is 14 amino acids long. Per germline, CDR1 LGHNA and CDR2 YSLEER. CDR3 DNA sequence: TGCGCCAGCAGCCGGGGACAGGGGCGCACTGAAGCTTTCTTT. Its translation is CASSRGQGRTEAFF.

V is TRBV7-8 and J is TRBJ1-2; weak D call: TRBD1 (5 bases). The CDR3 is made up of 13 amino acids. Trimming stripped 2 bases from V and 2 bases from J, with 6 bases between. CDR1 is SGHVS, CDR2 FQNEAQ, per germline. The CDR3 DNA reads TGTGCCAGCAGCTTAAGGGGCAACTATGGCTACACCTTC. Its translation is CASSLRGNYGYTF.

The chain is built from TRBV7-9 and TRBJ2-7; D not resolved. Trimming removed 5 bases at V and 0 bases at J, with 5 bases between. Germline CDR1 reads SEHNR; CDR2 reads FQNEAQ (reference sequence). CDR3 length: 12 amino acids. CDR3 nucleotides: TGTGCCAGCAGCCTATCCTCCTACGAGCAGTACTTC. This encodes CASSLSSYEQYF. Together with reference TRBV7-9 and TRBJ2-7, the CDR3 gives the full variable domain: DTGVSQNPRHKITKRGQNVTFRCDPISEHNRLYWYRQTLGQGPEFLTYFQNEAQLEKSRLLSDRFSAERPKGSFSTLEIQRTEQGDSAMYLCASSLSSYEQYFGPGTRLTVT.

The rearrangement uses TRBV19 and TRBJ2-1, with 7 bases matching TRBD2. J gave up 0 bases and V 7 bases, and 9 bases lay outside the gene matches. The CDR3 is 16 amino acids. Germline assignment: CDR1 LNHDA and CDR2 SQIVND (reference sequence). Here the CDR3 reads CASKWASGSSYNEQFF. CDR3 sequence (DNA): TGTGCCAGTAAATGGGCTAGCGGAAGCTCCTACAATGAGCAGTTCTTC.

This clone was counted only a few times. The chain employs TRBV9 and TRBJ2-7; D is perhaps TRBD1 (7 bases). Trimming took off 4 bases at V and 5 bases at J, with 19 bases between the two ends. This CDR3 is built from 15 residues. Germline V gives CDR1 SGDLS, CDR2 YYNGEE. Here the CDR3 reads CASSPQGDSLHEQYF. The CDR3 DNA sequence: TGTGCCAGCAGCCCCCAGGGGGACTCCCTCCACGAGCAGTACTTC.